These 6 T cell receptor beta chains share one sample of origin, sequenced in a study of multiple sclerosis patients with progressive multifocal leukoencephalopathy. The time point is: time of PML onset. Using immunoSEQ multiplex PCR, the repertoire was profiled, and TCRdb retains in-frame clones only, with some absent. The table has tens of thousands of clones, 85% seen once. The sequenced sample was PBMCs, obtained from a patient treated with natalizumab. These receptors all stem from a woman aged 25-40 years with progressive multifocal leukoencephalopathy.

V gene TRBV6-5 combines with J gene TRBJ2-5; a weak D match, TRBD2 (7 bases). V gave up 9 bases and J gave up 5 bases, with 22 bases separating them. CDR1 and CDR2 from the germline V gene are MNHEY and SVGAGI. The length of the CDR3 is 15 residues. The DNA of the CDR3 is TGTGCCAGTCGTTTAGCGGGCCCGGGGGCCGAGACCCAGTACTTC. Its protein is CASRLAGPGAETQYF.

V gene TRBV7-9 combines with J gene TRBJ2-7; D gene ambiguous. The germline gives CDR1 SEHNR, CDR2 FQNEAQ (reference sequence). The CDR3 has 12 residues. With 5 bases removed from V and 4 bases from J, the gap between germline ends came to 9 bases. This CDR3 is CASSPLGYEQYF. CDR3 sequence (DNA): TGTGCCAGCAGCCCTCTCGGGTACGAGCAGTACTTC.

The rearrangement joins TRBV2 to TRBJ2-7; D may be TRBD2 (5 bases). Trimming removed 6 bases at V and 6 bases at J, with 12 bases between. The germline CDR1 and CDR2 sequences are SNHLY and FYNNEI. This CDR3 has 12 amino acids. Written as DNA, the CDR3 is TGTGCCAGCAGGCGAAGGGAGCGCGAGCAGTACTTC. It translates to CASRRREREQYF.

The chain carries TRBV18 and TRBJ1-1; tentatively, D is TRBD1 (5 bases). CDR3 length equals 15 residues. Trimming removed 2 bases at V and 0 bases at J, with 10 bases between. Germline CDR1 and CDR2: KGHSH and LQKENI. DNA for the CDR3: TGTGCCAGCTCACCAAGGGGCAGTTTGAACACTGAAGCTTTCTTT. Encoded protein: CASSPRGSLNTEAFF.

The chain employs TRBV7-8 and TRBJ2-5; TRBD1 matches at 8 bases. After removal of 5 bases from V and 4 bases from J, the junction contained 12 bases not matched to a gene. CDR1 and CDR2 (germline): SGHVS, FQNEAQ. This CDR3 spans 16 amino acids. This chain's CDR3 is CASSLTGDSERETQYF. The CDR3 DNA follows: TGTGCCAGCAGCCTGACAGGGGACTCGGAGCGAGAGACCCAGTACTTC.

This sequence joins TRBV7-9 and TRBJ1-2, with D perhaps TRBD1 (5 bases). Germline CDR1 is SEHNR and CDR2 is FQNEAQ (reference sequence). CDR3 size: 12 residues. V lost 4 bases, J lost 7 bases, and 10 bases lay in between. In DNA, the CDR3 is TGTGCCAGCAGCTCAGGGCTCCGTGGCTACACCTTC. Translating gives CASSSGLRGYTF.